These 2 T cell receptor beta chains originate from one sample sequenced in a study of blood T cell repertoires in COVID-19. TCRdb keeps only in-frame clones here, not all; method: immunoSEQ multiplex PCR. The table records roughly 340,000 clones, more than 75% of them present only once. Material for sequencing was peripheral blood. Source of these receptors: a woman between 45 and 60 years old with COVID-19, enrolled during active disease.

This sequence joins TRBV7-9 and TRBJ1-2; TRBD1 matches at 7 bases. V lost 5 bases, J lost 1 base, and 4 bases stayed unmatched. From germline, CDR1 is SEHNR and CDR2 FQNEAQ (reference sequence). The CDR3 consists of 14 residues. In nucleotides, the CDR3 is TGTGCCAGCAGCCCGCGGGACAGTAACTATGGCTACACCTTC. This sequence encodes CASSPRDSNYGYTF.

This chain connects TRBV4-3 to TRBJ2-1, with 12 bases matching TRBD2. V shed 4 bases and J 5 bases; nucleotides not matched to a gene: 3. Germline-derived CDR1 and CDR2 are LGHNA and YSLEER. CDR3 length equals 15 residues. The CDR3: CASSPWTSGDNEQFF. As DNA, the CDR3 is TGCGCCAGCAGCCCGTGGACTAGCGGGGACAATGAGCAGTTCTTC.